This entry lists 27 T cell receptor beta chains sequenced from one sample in a study of T cell responses to AZD1222 COVID-19 vaccine. Here immunoSEQ multiplex PCR was the method, and the copy in TCRdb shows in-frame clones only, minus some. The repertoire holds about 140,000 clones, with under 95% as singletons. The source material was peripheral blood, sampled on day 0 of AZD1222 vaccination. These receptors were obtained from an adult in good health.

Ten or more counts support this clone. CDR3 nucleotides: TGTGCCAGCAGCCATGGTGAATCCGGCTACACCTTC. Translation gives CASSHGESGYTF. The chain is built from TRBV3-1 (or the pseudogene TRBV3-2) and TRBJ1-2; D unclear. V dropped 3 bases and J dropped 8 bases, with 10 bases sitting between them. The CDR3 runs to 12 residues. Germline V gene lookup returns CDR1 LGHDT and CDR2 YNNKEL (reference sequence).

V and J are TRBV13 and TRBJ1-2; possible D gene TRBD1, 6 bases. This CDR3 is 17 amino acids long. V was pared by 5 bases and J by 2 bases, with 21 bases between. CDR1 is PRHDT, CDR2 FYEKMQ, per germline (reference sequence). The CDR3 sequence: CASSPRGGQPTNYGYTF. CDR3 DNA: TGTGCCAGCAGCCCACGAGGCGGACAGCCAACAAACTATGGCTACACCTTC.

This clone was picked up one time. The chain links TRBV28 to TRBJ1-1; a possible D gene is TRBD1 (5 bases). The CDR3 contains 14 residues. V was pared by 5 bases and J by 8 bases, with 18 bases between. The germline V gene has CDR1 MDHEN and CDR2 SYDVKM. CDR3 sequence reads: CASSPPGRRSEAFF. CDR3 DNA sequence: TGTGCCAGCAGTCCCCCGGGACGCAGATCAGAAGCTTTCTTT. The whole variable domain, remainder taken from reference TRBV28 and TRBJ1-1, is DVKVTQSSRYLVKRTGEKVFLECVQDMDHENMFWYRQDPGLGLRLIYFSYDVKMKEKGDIPEGYSVSREKKERFSLILESASTNQTSMYLCASSPPGRRSEAFFGQGTRLTVV.

There are a few counts of this clone. The genes are TRBV9 and TRBJ2-7; D uncertain. Trimming cost V 2 bases and J 7 bases, with 16 bases left between them. The CDR3 runs 14 residues. Germline CDR1 reads SGDLS; CDR2 reads YYNGEE. CDR3 sequence reads: CASSVHPDGVEQYF. In nucleotides, the CDR3 is TGTGCCAGCAGCGTGCATCCTGACGGAGTGGAGCAGTACTTC.

V usage is TRBV2 and J usage is TRBJ2-2; possible D gene TRBD1, 6 bases. This CDR3 contains 13 residues. V was clipped by 7 bases and J by 7 bases, with 13 bases between them. Germline lookup yields CDR1 SNHLY and CDR2 FYNNEI. The CDR3 DNA reads TGTGCCAGCACCAAGGACAGTCGCGGGGAGCTGTTTTTT. This translates into CASTKDSRGELFF. The full variable domain, in which reference TRBV2 and TRBJ2-2 provide the parts outside the CDR3, is EPEVTQTPSHQVTQMGQEVILRCVPISNHLYFYWYRQILGQKVEFLVSFYNNEISEKSEIFDDQFSVERPDGSNFTLKIRSTKLEDSAMYFCASTKDSRGELFFGEGSRLTVL.

The DNA for the CDR3 is TGTGCCAGCAGTAGTGGCGCGGGCAATCAGCCCCAGCATTTT. Protein: CASSSGAGNQPQHF. The V gene is TRBV6-5, the J gene TRBJ1-5; no firm D call. Trimming removed 5 bases from V and 2 bases from J, with 10 bases in between. Germline V CDR1 and CDR2: MNHEY, SVGAGI. This CDR3 region has 14 residues.

V gene TRBV7-2 combines with J gene TRBJ1-3; tentative D call: TRBD1 (5 bases). The germline V and J ends were trimmed by 0 bases and 2 bases, with 8 bases remaining between them. This CDR3 region has 15 residues. Per the germline V gene, CDR1 is SGHTA and CDR2 is FQGNSA. DNA for the CDR3: TGTGCCAGCAGCTTAGCGTTGGGGGCTGGAAACACCATATATTTT. As protein: CASSLALGAGNTIYF.

This clone came up once. The chain uses TRBV7-3 and TRBJ2-2; 9 bases fit TRBD2. The CDR3 length is 16 residues. Losses at the gene ends were 4 bases for V and 6 bases for J; bases not matched to a gene: 9. Germline CDR1 is SGHTA and CDR2 is FQGTGA. The CDR3 DNA is TGTGCCAGCAGCTACGCGGGGGGGCAGCCGGCCGGGGAGCTGTTTTTT. Its protein product is CASSYAGGQPAGELFF. The complete variable domain, with remaining parts taken from reference TRBV7-3 and TRBJ2-2, reads GAGVSQTPSNKVTEKGKYVELRCDPISGHTALYWYRQSLGQGPEFLIYFQGTGAADDSGLPNDRFFAVRPEGSVSTLKIQRTERGDSAVYLCASSYAGGQPAGELFFGEGSRLTVL.

The chain joins TRBV6-1 to TRBJ2-6; D is ambiguous. V was trimmed by 2 bases and J by 2 bases, leaving 4 bases between them. The CDR3 length is 14 residues. Looked up from germline, CDR1 is MNHNS and CDR2 is SASEGT. This CDR3 is CASSESTGANVLTF. The CDR3 DNA sequence: TGTGCCAGCAGTGAATCTACTGGGGCCAACGTCCTGACTTTC.

The chain recombines TRBV11-2 with TRBJ2-7; TRBD2 matches 7 bases. Trimming removed 3 bases from V and 4 bases from J; junction bases left unmatched: 6. The CDR3 runs 14 residues. Germline V gene data show CDR1 as SGHAT and CDR2 as FQNNGV. CDR3 DNA: TGTGCCAGCAGCTTCGGGCTAGCGGAGTACGAGCAGTACTTC. Its translation is CASSFGLAEYEQYF.

V usage is TRBV30 and J usage is TRBJ1-3, with a tentative D call TRBD1 (5 bases). Germline V gene lookup returns CDR1 GTSNPN and CDR2 SVGIG (reference sequence). V was cut by 3 bases and J by 3 bases, with 18 bases left in between. The CDR3 runs 16 residues. The CDR3 region has the DNA TGTGCCTGGAGACCCCCGGCCCTCAGGGATGGAAACACCATATATTTT. Translated, it gives CAWRPPALRDGNTIYF.

As regards this clone: Other DNA sequences in this sample translate to the same CDR3. The chain links TRBV28 to TRBJ2-1; D gene ambiguous. The CDR3 length is 11 residues. V was cut by 5 bases and J by 2 bases, with 1 base left in between. CDR1 MDHEN and CDR2 SYDVKM come from the germline V gene. The CDR3 loop reads CASSPYNEQFF. In DNA, the CDR3 is TGTGCCAGCAGTCCCTACAATGAGCAGTTCTTC.

This chain uses TRBV7-8 with TRBJ2-5, with unresolved D. The CDR3 loop spans 15 amino acids. V was cut by 2 bases and J by 5 bases, with 15 bases left in between. From germline, CDR1 is SGHVS and CDR2 FQNEAQ. CDR3 in amino acids: CASSLTLKKRETQYF. The CDR3 nucleotides read TGTGCCAGCAGCTTAACCTTGAAGAAGAGGGAGACCCAGTACTTC.

The chain employs TRBV6-5 and TRBJ1-2; possible D gene TRBD1, 5 bases. This CDR3 has 14 amino acids. V gave up 4 bases and J gave up 5 bases, with 14 bases separating them. From germline, CDR1 is MNHEY and CDR2 SVGAGI. The CDR3 coding sequence is TGTGCCAGCAGTTTCACCCAGAGGGGATATGGCTACACCTTC. This translates into CASSFTQRGYGYTF.

This rearrangement joins TRBV30 to TRBJ1-5; D call uncertain. Trimming removed 5 bases at V and 5 bases at J, with 10 bases between. Germline V gene lookup returns CDR1 GTSNPN and CDR2 SVGIG (reference sequence). The CDR3 is made up of 12 amino acids. The CDR3 protein is CAWGGPDQPQHF. CDR3 sequence (DNA): TGTGCCTGGGGAGGGCCGGATCAGCCCCAGCATTTT.

V is TRBV7-6 and J is TRBJ2-1; D might be TRBD1 (6 bases). The CDR3 contains 15 residues. The germline V gene encodes CDR1 SGHVS and CDR2 FNYEAQ. V lost 5 bases, J lost 0 bases, and 11 bases lay in between. The CDR3 reads CASSQGPHSYNEQFF. For the CDR3, the DNA is TGTGCCAGCAGCCAGGGGCCTCACTCCTACAATGAGCAGTTCTTC.

The chain joins TRBV28 to TRBJ1-5, with TRBD1 as a possible D gene (5 bases). The CDR3 loop spans 14 amino acids. Germline loops: CDR1 MDHEN, CDR2 SYDVKM. V was trimmed by 3 bases and J by 7 bases, leaving 13 bases between them. This CDR3 reads CASSLVGVGQPQHF. In DNA, the CDR3 is TGTGCCAGCAGTTTGGTGGGGGTTGGGCAGCCCCAGCATTTT. The full variable domain, its missing parts supplied by reference TRBV28 and TRBJ1-5, is DVKVTQSSRYLVKRTGEKVFLECVQDMDHENMFWYRQDPGLGLRLIYFSYDVKMKEKGDIPEGYSVSREKKERFSLILESASTNQTSMYLCASSLVGVGQPQHFGDGTRLSIL.

This clone occurred once. The chain has TRBV11-2 and TRBJ1-1; no definite D call. The germline V gene has CDR1 SGHAT and CDR2 FQNNGV. This CDR3 has 13 amino acids. V gave up 5 bases and J gave up 5 bases, with 12 bases separating them. The chain's CDR3 is CASSQTVRTEAFF. The CDR3 DNA is TGTGCCAGCAGCCAGACCGTTCGGACTGAAGCTTTCTTT. Full variable domain (missing parts from reference TRBV11-2 and TRBJ1-1): EAGVAQSPRYKIIEKRQSVAFWCNPISGHATLYWYQQILGQGPKLLIQFQNNGVVDDSQLPKDRFSAERLKGVDSTLKIQPAKLEDSAVYLCASSQTVRTEAFFGQGTRLTVV.

V and J are TRBV23-1 and TRBJ1-5, with D tentatively TRBD1 (5 bases). TRBV23-1 is an open reading frame whose function is uncertain. V was shortened by 3 bases and J by 6 bases, with 18 bases between the two germline ends. The CDR3 is 16 residues long. The CDR3 spells CASSQGVQGESQPQHF. The DNA of the CDR3 is TGCGCCAGCAGTCAGGGGGTGCAAGGAGAAAGTCAGCCCCAGCATTTT.

The CDR3 nucleotides are TGTGCCAGCAGCTTAGACAGGGGACTCTACGAGCAGTACTTC. It specifies CASSLDRGLYEQYF. The chain recombines TRBV11-2 with TRBJ2-7; D may match TRBD1 or TRBD2 (6 bases each). Per the germline V gene, CDR1 is SGHAT and CDR2 is FQNNGV. This CDR3 is built from 14 residues. The V gene lost 0 bases and the J gene lost 3 bases, with 9 bases spanning the gap.

This chain joins TRBV7-9 and TRBJ1-2; no definite D call. There are 13 residues in the CDR3. Trimming cost V 6 bases and J 6 bases, with 14 bases left between them. Germline CDR1 SEHNR, CDR2 FQNEAQ (reference sequence). CDR3 nucleotides: TGTGCCAGCAGTCCTCACGTGACGGATGGCTACACCTTC. Protein: CASSPHVTDGYTF.

This sequence joins TRBV28 and TRBJ1-4, with unresolved D. The ends were cut back, 6 bases at V and 3 bases at J, with 8 bases in the middle. Germline V gene data show CDR1 as MDHEN and CDR2 as SYDVKM. The CDR3 is 13 residues long. CDR3 sequence reads: CASSRDSNEKLFF. DNA of the CDR3: TGTGCCAGCAGCCGGGATTCTAATGAAAAACTGTTTTTT.

This clone was seen just once. The chain has TRBV19 and TRBJ1-4; possible D gene TRBD1, 6 bases. The CDR3 covers 16 residues. V was cut by 5 bases and J by 8 bases, with 21 bases left in between. Germline V CDR1 and CDR2: LNHDA, SQIVND (reference sequence). DNA for the CDR3: TGTGCCAGTAGTCTTTCACGGACAGCGCCGCGGGAAAAACTGTTTTTT. The encoded protein is CASSLSRTAPREKLFF.

V gene TRBV27 combines with J gene TRBJ1-4, with D maybe TRBD1 (6 bases). Germline V gene data show CDR1 as MNHEY and CDR2 as SMNVEV (reference sequence). Trimming cost V 8 bases and J 8 bases, with 18 bases left between them. The CDR3 contains 14 residues. The CDR3 reads CASGHRGGTEKLFF. CDR3 nucleotide sequence: TGTGCCAGCGGTCACCGCGGGGGCACCGAAAAACTGTTTTTT.

The genes are TRBV27 and TRBJ1-6; the D is unclear. Trimming took off 7 bases at V and 12 bases at J, with 16 bases between the two ends. Germline V gene lookup returns CDR1 MNHEY and CDR2 SMNVEV (reference sequence). CDR3 length: 13 residues. The CDR3 region is CASTLVAVGPLHF. The CDR3 DNA is TGTGCCAGCACCTTAGTCGCGGTGGGACCCCTCCACTTT.

This clone showed up just once. The DNA of the CDR3 is TGTGCCAGCAGCCGGGACAGGAACTATGGCTACACCTTC. Protein: CASSRDRNYGYTF. V and J are TRBV7-2 and TRBJ1-2; 8 bases line up with TRBD1. The V segment lost 5 bases and the J segment 2 bases; nucleotides outside the gene matches: 1. The CDR3 runs to 13 residues. Germline V gives CDR1 SGHTA, CDR2 FQGNSA. Variable domain in full (rest from reference TRBV7-2 and TRBJ1-2): GAGVSQSPSNKVTEKGKDVELRCDPISGHTALYWYRQSLGQGLEFLIYFQGNSAPDKSGLPSDRFSAERTGGSVSTLTIQRTQQEDSAVYLCASSRDRNYGYTFGSGTRLTVV.

The chain joins TRBV6-5 to TRBJ2-1; 9 nucleotides match TRBD1. Germline values: CDR1 MNHEY, CDR2 SVGAGI. With V trimmed by 0 bases and J by 7 bases, 7 bases remained unmatched. CDR3 length: 16 amino acids. The CDR3 nucleotides read TGTGCCAGCAGTTACTCACCGGGACAGGGTACAAATGAGCAGTTCTTC. This sequence encodes CASSYSPGQGTNEQFF.